This paragraph covers one T cell receptor (beta chain) sequence. Its specificity is unknown. This table comes from immunoSEQ multiplex PCR, and its TCRdb copy is limited to in-frame clones, with some not included. The top ten clones hold 1% to 1.5% of a sample with around 160,000 clones, around 90% of them seen once. These data belong to a study of T cell responses to AZD1222 COVID-19 vaccine. Overall study results and limits: Increases in Spike-specific TCR breadth and depth were seen after two AZD1222 doses. Females made up more of the donors, who were largely white British, and clonal diversity may have come out too low.

The V end lost 5 bases, the J end lost 2 bases, and 7 bases lay between the germline ends. The CDR3 has 13 amino acids. Germline V gene data show CDR1 as KGHSH and CDR2 as LQKENI. This clonotype was obtained from an adult who received the AZD1222 COVID-19 vaccine. The material sequenced was peripheral blood, taken 28 days after the second AZD1222 dose. The chain is built from TRBV18 and TRBJ1-3; perhaps TRBD1 as D (5 bases). CDR3 loop: CASSSGAGNTIYF. The DNA for the CDR3 is TGTGCCAGCTCATCGGGGGCTGGAAACACCATATATTTT.